Listed below are T cell receptor beta chains from one sample, sequenced in a study of blood T cell repertoires in COVID-19. The method was immunoSEQ multiplex PCR; TCRdb's version includes in-frame clones alone and lacks a portion of them. The table has approximately 310,000 clones, about nine tenths seen once; the top ten hold 1%. The sample taken for sequencing was peripheral blood. These receptors all stem from a man between 50 and 59 years old with active or convalescent COVID-19. The CDR3 runs from the conserved cysteine through the conserved F or W. A D gene is named only where the DNA matches it firmly. Expanded clones get a size class; other rows say once, few or many, or leave the size out.

j_gene,d_gene,v_gene,abundance,CDR3aa,CDR3nt
TRBJ2-1,NA,TRBV7-9,once,CASSLGFTGPYNEQFF,TGTGCCAGCAGCTTAGGGTTCACAGGCCCTTACAATGAGCAGTTCTTC
TRBJ2-3,TRBD2,TRBV27,NA,CASSSERSGGGTDTQYF,TGTGCCAGCAGTTCCGAAAGAAGTGGGGGGGGCACAGATACGCAGTATTTT
TRBJ2-2,TRBD2,TRBV29-1,NA,CSASGTAMNTGELFF,TGCAGCGCTAGCGGGACAGCTATGAACACCGGGGAGCTGTTTTTT
TRBJ2-1,NA,TRBV2,NA,CASRAQGIKQFF,TGTGCCAGCAGAGCCCAGGGGATTAAGCAGTTCTTC
TRBJ1-2,TRBD1,TRBV6-5,NA,CASRSGTGEEGGYTF,TGTGCCAGCAGGTCCGGGACAGGGGAGGAGGGTGGCTACACCTTC
TRBJ1-2,NA,TRBV24-1,many,CATSDPRTEANYGYTF,TGTGCCACCAGTGATCCACGGACAGAGGCTAACTATGGCTACACCTTC
TRBJ1-5,TRBD1,TRBV28,few,CASSRTGTVQPQHF,TGTGCCAGCAGTCGGACAGGGACGGTTCAGCCCCAGCATTTT
TRBJ2-3,NA,TRBV5-1,once,CASSSGSTLSDTQYF,TGCGCCAGCAGCTCCGGGTCAACCCTGTCCGATACGCAGTATTTT
TRBJ2-7,TRBD1,TRBV28,once,CASKGQGSDEQYF,TGTGCCAGCAAAGGACAGGGTTCCGACGAGCAGTACTTC
TRBJ2-6,NA,TRBV2,NA,CASSGWDGTSSGANVLTF,TGTGCCAGCAGTGGGTGGGACGGGACAAGCTCTGGGGCCAACGTCCTGACTTTC
TRBJ1-1,NA,TRBV3-1/TRBV3-2,NA,CASSQDRVRAFF,TGTGCCAGCAGCCAAGATCGGGTTCGCGCTTTCTTT
TRBJ2-3,TRBD2,TRBV28,NA,CASSRAGGQGDTQYF,TGTGCCAGCAGCCGAGCGGGGGGGCAAGGAGATACGCAGTATTTT
TRBJ2-2,TRBD2,TRBV6-5,NA,CASISTSGTGELFF,TGTGCCAGCATTTCTACTAGCGGGACCGGGGAGCTGTTTTTT
TRBJ2-5,TRBD1,TRBV5-8,NA,CASSVGQGQETQYF,TGTGCCAGCAGCGTAGGACAGGGGCAAGAGACCCAGTACTTC